This TCR beta chain is from a study of a mutant IDH1 vaccine in newly diagnosed glioma. As to this clone: Antigen specificity is unknown.

The time point denotes: baseline, week 1 (first vaccination visit). This sample's treatment: pre-vaccination baseline after standard-of-care therapy. Whole-study results and caveats: Pseudoprogression apparently tracked independently of changes in top peripheral T cell clonotypes.

The protocol was immunoSEQ multiplex PCR, while the TCRdb copy is restricted to in-frame clones and leaves out a portion. There are tens of thousands of clones in the sample; about 83% occur only once, and under 8% lies in the top ten. This CDR3 comprises 14 residues. Germline CDR1 and CDR2: LNHDA and SQIVND (reference sequence). The V and J ends lost 4 bases and 0 bases respectively, with 7 bases between them. The V and J genes are TRBV19 and TRBJ2-1; D not resolved. The TCR was taken from a woman in her forties or fifties with glioma. The source was PBMCs, collected from a glioma patient treated with radiotherapy, temozolomide or both. This CDR3 is CASSRSSSYNEQFF. The CDR3 DNA reads TGTGCCAGTAGTAGGTCGAGCTCCTACAATGAGCAGTTCTTC.